The 27 T cell receptor beta chains below all came from one sample that was sequenced in a study of T cells in Graves' hyperthyroidism and ophthalmopathy. TCR beta CDR3 region amplification was performed from RNA transcripts. TCR CDR3 underwent first-round RT-PCR with the HTBI primer set. One entry per CDR3 protein results from TCRdb running MiXCR on the multiplex PCR reads. The data show roughly 800,000 distinct CDR3 sequences, about 38% seen once. Material for sequencing was blood. These TCRs come from a man aged 18 to 35 with Graves' hyperthyroidism.

The chain employs TRBV7-2 and TRBJ2-5; D remains ambiguous. The germline gives CDR1 SGHTA, CDR2 FQGNSA. Between the trimmed V and J ends, which lost 0 bases and 2 bases, there was a span of 13 bases. The CDR3 is 16 amino acids. CDR3 sequence: CASSLARLVSQETQYF. The CDR3 nucleotides read TGTGCCAGCAGCTTAGCGCGTTTGGTTTCGCAAGAGACCCAGTACTTC.

Concerning this clonotype itself: This may be a read error, as it is one base from a much larger clone. In this CDR3 the conserved last residue, phenylalanine or tryptophan, is missing, so a read error is likely. The chain joins TRBV9 to TRBJ1-6, with no clear D. Per the germline V gene, CDR1 is SGDLS and CDR2 is YYNGEE. The ends were cut back, 7 bases at V and 7 bases at J, with 9 bases in the middle. This CDR3 region has 12 residues. The CDR3 sequence is CASQQANSPLHL. CDR3 DNA: TGTGCCAGCCAGCAGGCGAATTCACCCCTCCACCTT.

The chain employs TRBV12-3 or TRBV12-4 and TRBJ2-5; 12 bases match TRBD2. The junction had 8 bases not matched to a gene; V was cut back by 5 bases and J by 7 bases. CDR3 length equals 15 residues. DNA for the CDR3: TGTGCCAGCAGTCGGACTAGCGGGAAAAGACGGACCCAGTACTTC. Protein sequence: CASSRTSGKRRTQYF.

This clonotype was observed a handful of times. The rearrangement links TRBV11-2 to TRBJ2-5; 11 nucleotides line up with TRBD2. This CDR3 is 15 amino acids long. In germline, CDR1 is SGHAT, CDR2 FQNNGV. With 9 bases clipped from V and 7 bases from J, the junction kept 13 bases outside the gene matches. CDR3 loop: CASQERLAGGLTQYF. The CDR3, as DNA: TGTGCCAGTCAAGAGCGGCTAGCGGGAGGATTGACCCAGTACTTC.

This chain connects TRBV9 to TRBJ2-1, with TRBD2 matching over 9 bases. Germline V gives CDR1 SGDLS, CDR2 YYNGEE. This CDR3 region has 15 residues. V dropped 0 bases and J dropped 8; count of bases not matched to a gene: 6. The CDR3 loop reads CASSVGGGAFDEQFF. The CDR3 DNA reads as TGTGCCAGCAGCGTAGGCGGGGGGGCCTTCGATGAGCAGTTCTTC.

The chain employs TRBV20-1 and TRBJ2-2; a weak D match, TRBD1 (6 bases). V was pared by 3 bases and J by 4 bases, with 15 bases between. Germline V gene lookup returns CDR1 DFQATT and CDR2 SNEGSKA (reference sequence). This CDR3 has 15 amino acids. The CDR3 reads CSASGDTPGTGELFF. As DNA, the CDR3 is TGCAGTGCTAGCGGGGACACGCCGGGCACCGGGGAGCTGTTTTTT.

At least ten counts were recorded for this clonotype. The chain links TRBV24-1 to TRBJ1-3; 7 bases are shared with TRBD1. This CDR3 has 16 amino acids. The trim removed 3 bases at V and 0 bases at J, leaving 4 bases unmatched. Germline V gives CDR1 KGHDR, CDR2 SFDVKD. The DNA of the CDR3 is TGTGCCACCAGTGATCGAGGGGGCAGCTCTGGAAACACCATATATTTT. It translates to CATSDRGGSSGNTIYF.

This clonotype was observed a single time. The rearrangement uses TRBV7-2 and TRBJ1-5; D gene ambiguous. The CDR3 runs to 12 residues. The germline gives CDR1 SGHTA, CDR2 FQGNSA. The V and J ends lost 5 bases and 9 bases respectively, with 11 bases between them. Here the CDR3 DNA reads TGTGCCAGCAGCCTAACGGTTTTGCCCCAGCATTTT. Protein product: CASSLTVLPQHF.

This clonotype was detected only a few times. This chain connects TRBV5-4 to TRBJ1-1, with D uncertain. With 0 bases removed from V and 7 bases from J, the gap between germline ends came to 10 bases. The V gene's germline CDR1 is SGHNT and CDR2 YYREEE (reference sequence). This CDR3 region has 13 residues. The CDR3, as DNA: TGTGCCAGCAGCTTGGTGGGGTACGTTGAAGCTTTCTTT. Translated: CASSLVGYVEAFF.

This clonotype was found a few times. The gene calls are TRBV7-8 and TRBJ2-7; 7 positions agree with TRBD1. The CDR3 loop spans 14 amino acids. Germline loops: CDR1 SGHVS, CDR2 FQNEAQ. V shed 7 bases, J shed 3 bases, and the junction held 9 bases outside the gene matches. CDR3 nucleotides: TGTGCCAGCATCCAACGGGACAGTCGCTACGAGCAGTACTTC. This sequence encodes CASIQRDSRYEQYF.

V and J are TRBV7-9 and TRBJ2-7; 8 bases map to TRBD1. Germline loops: CDR1 SEHNR, CDR2 FQNEAQ (reference sequence). There are 17 residues in the CDR3. Trimming removed 2 bases from V and 3 bases from J; junction bases left unmatched: 12. Here the CDR3 reads CASSLTWRQGQGYEQYF. CDR3 nucleotide sequence: TGTGCCAGCAGCTTAACATGGAGACAAGGACAGGGCTACGAGCAGTACTTC. Full variable domain (rest looked up from reference TRBV7-9 and TRBJ2-7): DTGVSQNPRHKITKRGQNVTFRCDPISEHNRLYWYRQTLGQGPEFLTYFQNEAQLEKSRLLSDRFSAERPKGSFSTLEIQRTEQGDSAMYLCASSLTWRQGQGYEQYFGPGTRLTVT.

This clonotype was counted a few times. The J gene is TRBJ1-4, the V gene TRBV2; D remains unclear. Germline V gives CDR1 SNHLY, CDR2 FYNNEI. V was shortened by 8 bases and J by 5 bases, with 12 bases between the two germline ends. The CDR3 runs to 13 residues. CDR3 in DNA: TGTGCCAGCGGGAAGGGTGGGAATGAAAAACTGTTTTTT. Translating gives CASGKGGNEKLFF.

CDR3 in DNA: TGTGCCAGCATTACAGCTTCTGAAGGCTACACCTTC. Encoded protein: CASITASEGYTF. This chain connects TRBV2 to TRBJ1-2; D unresolved. The CDR3 is 12 residues long. Germline V gene lookup returns CDR1 SNHLY and CDR2 FYNNEI. V was cut by 7 bases and J by 8 bases, with 14 bases left in between.

The rearrangement uses TRBV5-1 and TRBJ2-7; 12 nucleotides line up with TRBD1. The CDR3 has 16 residues. Germline CDR1 reads SGHRS; CDR2 reads YFSETQ. With 0 bases clipped from V and 12 bases from J, the junction kept 13 bases outside the gene matches. CDR3 nucleotide sequence: TGCGCCAGCAGCTTGGTGGGGACAGGGGGCCACGATCACCCGTACTTC. It is translated as CASSLVGTGGHDHPYF.

The chain has TRBV9 and TRBJ2-7, with D possibly being TRBD2 (6 bases). This CDR3 is 16 amino acids long. V lost 0 bases, J lost 3 bases, and 16 bases lay in between. Germline CDR1 and CDR2: SGDLS and YYNGEE. The CDR3 bases are TGTGCCAGCAGCGTAGGGGACGGGAGAACGGGCTACGAGCAGTACTTC. It translates to CASSVGDGRTGYEQYF. Variable domain in full (rest from reference TRBV9 and TRBJ2-7): DSGVTQTPKHLITATGQRVTLRCSPRSGDLSVYWYQQSLDQGLQFLIQYYNGEERAKGNILERFSAQQFPDLHSELNLSSLELGDSALYFCASSVGDGRTGYEQYFGPGTRLTVT.

A remark on this clonotype: Sequence at one end of the junction differs from germline and may be a read error. The chain joins TRBV2 to TRBJ2-6; tentative D call: TRBD1 (5 bases). CDR1 SNHLY and CDR2 FYNNEI come from the germline V gene. This CDR3 is 11 amino acids long. CDR3 coding DNA: TGTGCCAGCAGCCGAACAGGACATGAAGCTTTC. This codes for CASSRTGHEAF.

The chain combines TRBV5-1 with TRBJ1-1; tentative D call: TRBD1 (6 bases). This CDR3 has 15 residues. Trimming pared 4 bases from V and 4 bases from J, leaving 17 bases between. Germline loops: CDR1 SGHRS, CDR2 YFSETQ. CDR3 in amino acids: CASSHKQGGGTEAFF. DNA for the CDR3: TGCGCCAGCAGCCATAAACAGGGTGGCGGCACTGAAGCTTTCTTT.

About this clonotype: A read error may account for a junction end that differs from germline. The rearrangement uses TRBV7-7 and TRBJ2-7; D perhaps matches TRBD2 (6 bases). Germline V CDR1 and CDR2: SSHAT, FNYEAQ (reference sequence). CDR3 length equals 16 residues. The CDR3 sequence is CASSPSNLRGASEQYF. The CDR3 region has the DNA TGTGCTAGCAGCCCCTCGAACTTGCGGGGAGCGAGCGAGCAGTACTTC.

This clonotype came up a few times. The chain uses TRBV7-2 and TRBJ1-2; the D gene is possibly TRBD1 (5 bases). The CDR3 covers 15 residues. V lost 4 bases and J lost 8, with 20 bases in between. The germline V gene encodes CDR1 SGHTA and CDR2 FQGNSA. The CDR3 reads CASSSRDSEAGGYTF. DNA of the CDR3: TGTGCCAGCAGCTCACGGGACTCAGAGGCGGGGGGCTACACCTTC.

The rearrangement uses TRBV6-5 and TRBJ1-1, with D perhaps TRBD1 (5 bases). V was cut by 7 bases and J by 7 bases, with 16 bases left in between. The CDR3 runs to 13 residues. In germline, CDR1 is MNHEY, CDR2 SVGAGI. CDR3 in amino acids: CASIIPGGSEAFF. The CDR3 DNA sequence: TGTGCCAGCATTATACCCGGGGGGAGTGAAGCTTTCTTT.

This clonotype came up once. The CDR3 protein is CATSDFGKGPDTEAFF. As DNA, the CDR3 is TGTGCCACCAGTGATTTCGGGAAGGGGCCGGACACTGAAGCTTTCTTT. This chain connects TRBV24-1 to TRBJ1-1; TRBD1 might be the D (5 bases). Trimming stripped 1 base from V and 3 bases from J, with 14 bases between. Germline CDR1 and CDR2: KGHDR and SFDVKD. The CDR3 is 16 amino acids.

This clonotype was seen many times. The chain links TRBV15 to TRBJ2-7; D unclear. The CDR3 covers 13 residues. Germline lookup yields CDR1 LNHNV and CDR2 YYDKDF (reference sequence). V was clipped by 0 bases and J by 3 bases, with 6 bases between them. The DNA for the CDR3 is TGTGCCACCAGCAGAGAACCCAACTACGAGCAGTACTTC. This translates into CATSREPNYEQYF. Filled out from reference TRBV15 and TRBJ2-7, the complete variable domain reads DAMVIQNPRYQVTQFGKPVTLSCSQTLNHNVMYWYQQKSSQAPKLLFHYYDKDFNNEADTPDNFQSRRPNTSFCFLDIRSPGLGDTAMYLCATSREPNYEQYFGPGTRLTVT.

This clonotype has only a few counts. The V and J genes are TRBV19 and TRBJ2-7, with 9 positions matching TRBD2. V was clipped by 5 bases and J by 5 bases; unmatched bases: 10. This CDR3 has 15 amino acids. Germline V gene data show CDR1 as LNHDA and CDR2 as SQIVND (reference sequence). This CDR3 is CASSPFSGRRDEQYF. CDR3 nucleotides: TGTGCCAGTAGTCCTTTCAGCGGGAGGAGGGACGAGCAGTACTTC.

Remarks on this clonotype: Given a much more abundant clone one base away, this may be a read error. The genes are TRBV15 and TRBJ2-5, with D uncertain. The CDR3 sequence is 13 residues long. Germline V lookup: CDR1 LNHNV, CDR2 YYDKDF (reference sequence). Trimming took off 0 bases at V and 5 bases at J, with 7 bases between the two ends. CDR3 DNA sequence: TGTGCCACCAGCAGAGATCCCAGTGAGACCCAGTACTTC. Translation: CATSRDPSETQYF.

Concerning this clonotype: Relative to the germline gene, one junction end is altered; a read error may explain this. J is TRBJ2-3 and V is TRBV7-7; maybe TRBD2 (5 bases). The CDR3 has 14 residues. CDR1 SSHAT and CDR2 FNYEAQ come from the germline V gene (reference sequence). The CDR3 DNA sequence: TGTGCTAGCAGCTTAGACGTCCGGGGAGATACGCAGTATTTT. Translating it yields CASSLDVRGDTQYF.

V and J are TRBV9 and TRBJ1-1, with 8 positions matching TRBD1. Germline CDR1 is SGDLS and CDR2 is YYNGEE. The CDR3 extends over 15 amino acids. V dropped 0 bases and J dropped 4; count of bases not matched to a gene: 5. As DNA, the CDR3 is TGTGCCAGCAGCGTAGAAGGACAGGGCGCCACTGAAGCTTTCTTT. The encoded protein is CASSVEGQGATEAFF. Based on the CDR3 plus reference TRBV9 and TRBJ1-1, the full variable domain is DSGVTQTPKHLITATGQRVTLRCSPRSGDLSVYWYQQSLDQGLQFLIQYYNGEERAKGNILERFSAQQFPDLHSELNLSSLELGDSALYFCASSVEGQGATEAFFGQGTRLTVV.

The table lists this clonotype with many counts. CDR3 bases: TGTGCCACCAGCAGAGGTGAGGGCTCCTACTTTTACGAGCAGTACTTC. Its protein is CATSRGEGSYFYEQYF. The J gene is TRBJ2-7, the V gene TRBV15, with a tentative D call TRBD2 (5 bases). Deletions cut 1 base from V and 4 bases from J, with 17 bases between. There are 16 residues in the CDR3. Looked up from germline, CDR1 is LNHNV and CDR2 is YYDKDF (reference sequence).